Included here is one TCR beta chain sequence, with context. Its specificity is unknown. The CDR3 is made up of 13 amino acids. The ends were cut back, 7 bases at V and 0 bases at J, with 4 bases in the middle. The V gene's germline CDR1 is MNHGY and CDR2 SAAAGT. The data derive from a study of T cell repertoires in cytomegalovirus infection. Study-level information: Researchers turned to recently identified HLA-C-restricted CMV epitopes as well as well-studied HLA-B-restricted ones. Both CMV infection and a matching HLA type were indicated by public TCR beta signatures. General study findings and limits: Individuals carrying CMV plus the relevant HLA were identified by cumulative frequency of public TCR beta families. Clonotype analysis showed dominance of the ex vivo response by HLA-C-restricted CMV-specific TCR beta clonotypes.

TCRdb re-analysed the reads in MiXCR, keeping a single row per CDR3 protein. In the table there are nearly 700,000 distinct CDR3 sequences, around a third of which are singletons. The sequence was obtained from a human donor in good health (CMV status not recorded). Some clones in this sample may be carry-over from other donors' samples. The rearrangement joins TRBV6-8 to TRBJ1-6; D is undetermined. The sample in question was cultured PBMCs, obtained from culture after CMV antigen stimulation. The CDR3 loop reads CASMGSYNSPLHF. The CDR3 bases are TGTGCCAGCATGGGCTCCTATAATTCACCCCTCCACTTT.